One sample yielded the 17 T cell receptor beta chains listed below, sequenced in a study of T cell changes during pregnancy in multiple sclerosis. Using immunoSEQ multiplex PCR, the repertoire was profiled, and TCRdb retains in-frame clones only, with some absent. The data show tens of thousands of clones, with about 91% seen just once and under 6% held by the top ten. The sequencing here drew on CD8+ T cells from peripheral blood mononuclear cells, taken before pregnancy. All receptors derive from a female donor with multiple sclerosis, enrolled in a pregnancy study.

Here the CDR3 reads CASGTGTGYYEQYF. Written as DNA, the CDR3 is TGCGCCAGCGGCACCGGGACAGGGTACTACGAGCAGTACTTC. The rearrangement uses TRBV5-1 and TRBJ2-7, with TRBD1 matching over 9 bases. The CDR3 has 14 amino acids. Germline CDR1 and CDR2: SGHRS and YFSETQ. The V segment lost 7 bases and the J segment 3 bases; nucleotides outside the gene matches: 8.

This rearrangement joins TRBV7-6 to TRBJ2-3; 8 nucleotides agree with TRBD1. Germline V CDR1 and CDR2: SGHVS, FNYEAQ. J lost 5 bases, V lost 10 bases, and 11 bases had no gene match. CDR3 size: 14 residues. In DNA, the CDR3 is TGTGCCACCGACGACGGACAGGGAAAAGATACGCAGTATTTT. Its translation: CATDDGQGKDTQYF.

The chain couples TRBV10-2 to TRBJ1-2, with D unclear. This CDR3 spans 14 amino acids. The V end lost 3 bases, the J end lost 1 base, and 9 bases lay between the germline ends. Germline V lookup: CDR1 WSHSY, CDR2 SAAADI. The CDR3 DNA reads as TGCGCCAGCAGTGATATAGCTATTAACTATGGCTACACCTTC. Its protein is CASSDIAINYGYTF.

The CDR3 protein is CASSLLAENIQYF. The CDR3 region has the DNA TGTGCCAGCAGCTTACTTGCAGAAAACATTCAGTACTTC. The rearrangement uses TRBV7-9 and TRBJ2-4; D is unclear. Germline V gives CDR1 SEHNR, CDR2 FQNEAQ (reference sequence). The CDR3 length is 13 residues. V lost 2 bases, J lost 5 bases, and 7 bases lay in between.

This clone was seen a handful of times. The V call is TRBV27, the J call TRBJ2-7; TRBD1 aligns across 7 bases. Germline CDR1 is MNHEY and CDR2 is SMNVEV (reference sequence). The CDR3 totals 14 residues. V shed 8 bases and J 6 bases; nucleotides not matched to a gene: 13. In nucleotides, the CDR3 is TGTGCCAGCGGATCCGGGACAGTAGGTCTCGAGCAGTACTTC. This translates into CASGSGTVGLEQYF.

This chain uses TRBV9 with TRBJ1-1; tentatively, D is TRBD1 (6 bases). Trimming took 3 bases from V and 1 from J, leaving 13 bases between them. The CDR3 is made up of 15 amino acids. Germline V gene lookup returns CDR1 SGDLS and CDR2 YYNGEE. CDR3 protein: CASSAQRGSNTEAFF. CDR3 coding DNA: TGTGCCAGCAGCGCCCAGAGGGGGTCGAACACTGAAGCTTTCTTT.

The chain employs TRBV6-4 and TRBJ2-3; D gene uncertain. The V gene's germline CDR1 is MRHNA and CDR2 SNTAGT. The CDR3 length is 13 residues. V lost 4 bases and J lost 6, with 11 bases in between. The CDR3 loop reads CASSVEPRDTQYF. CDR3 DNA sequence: TGTGCCAGCAGTGTCGAACCCAGGGATACGCAGTATTTT.

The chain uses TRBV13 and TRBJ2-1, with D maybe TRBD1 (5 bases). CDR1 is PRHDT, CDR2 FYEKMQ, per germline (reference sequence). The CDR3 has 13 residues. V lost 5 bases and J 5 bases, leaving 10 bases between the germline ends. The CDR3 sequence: CASSLDRNNEQFF. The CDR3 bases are TGTGCCAGCAGCCTAGACAGAAACAATGAGCAGTTCTTC.

The CDR3, as DNA: TGTGCCAGCAGTTCGACTGGGACAGGGGGCGAACAGCCCCAGCATTTT. It specifies CASSSTGTGGEQPQHF. This rearrangement joins TRBV6-5 to TRBJ1-5, with 12 bases lining up with TRBD1. J gave up 7 bases and V 4 bases, and 8 bases lay outside the gene matches. The CDR3 extends over 16 amino acids. CDR1 is MNHEY and CDR2 is SVGAGI in the germline V gene.

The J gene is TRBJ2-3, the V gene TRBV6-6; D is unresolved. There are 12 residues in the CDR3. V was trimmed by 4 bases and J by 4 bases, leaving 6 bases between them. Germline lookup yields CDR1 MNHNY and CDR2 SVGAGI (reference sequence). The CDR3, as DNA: TGTGCCAGCAGTTCCCTATCAGATACGCAGTATTTT. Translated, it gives CASSSLSDTQYF.

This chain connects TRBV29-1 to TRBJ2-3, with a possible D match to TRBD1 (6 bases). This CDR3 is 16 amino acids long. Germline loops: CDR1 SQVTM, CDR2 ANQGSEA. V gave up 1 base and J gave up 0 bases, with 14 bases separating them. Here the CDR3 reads CSVEALQGTSTDTQYF. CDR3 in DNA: TGCAGCGTTGAAGCCCTACAGGGAACTAGCACAGATACGCAGTATTTT.

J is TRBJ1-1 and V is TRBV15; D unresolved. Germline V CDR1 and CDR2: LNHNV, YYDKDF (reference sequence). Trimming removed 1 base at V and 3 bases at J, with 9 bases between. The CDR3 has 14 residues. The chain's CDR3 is CATSRVVLDTEAFF. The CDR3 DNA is TGTGCCACCAGCAGAGTAGTCTTGGACACTGAAGCTTTCTTT.

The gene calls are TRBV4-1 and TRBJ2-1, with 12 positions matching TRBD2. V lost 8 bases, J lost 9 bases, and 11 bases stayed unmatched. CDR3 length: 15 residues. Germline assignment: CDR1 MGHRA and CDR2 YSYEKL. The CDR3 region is CASRSSGGAPSEQFF. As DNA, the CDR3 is TGCGCCAGCCGATCTAGCGGGGGGGCCCCGAGTGAGCAGTTCTTC.

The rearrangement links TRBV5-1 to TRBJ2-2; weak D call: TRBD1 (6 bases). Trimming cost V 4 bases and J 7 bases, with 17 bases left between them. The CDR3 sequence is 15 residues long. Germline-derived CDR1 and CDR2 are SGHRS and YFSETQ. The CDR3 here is CASSTGDTSRGELFF. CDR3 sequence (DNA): TGCGCCAGCAGCACCGGGGACACTTCTCGCGGGGAGCTGTTTTTT.

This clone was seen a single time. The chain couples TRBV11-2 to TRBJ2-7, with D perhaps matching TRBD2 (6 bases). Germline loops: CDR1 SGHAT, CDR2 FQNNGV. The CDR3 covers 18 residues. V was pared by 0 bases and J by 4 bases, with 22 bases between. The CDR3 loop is CASSLDPGASVIGYEQYF. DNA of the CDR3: TGTGCCAGCAGCTTAGATCCCGGAGCTAGCGTTATAGGGTACGAGCAGTACTTC.

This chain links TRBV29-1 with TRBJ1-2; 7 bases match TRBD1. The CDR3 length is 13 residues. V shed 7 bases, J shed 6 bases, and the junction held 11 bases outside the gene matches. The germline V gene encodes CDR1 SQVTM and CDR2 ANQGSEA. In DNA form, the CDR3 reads TGCAGCGCCGACGACAGGGCCCCTGATGGCTACACCTTC. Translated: CSADDRAPDGYTF.

The CDR3 region is CASSLDRVGTEAFF. CDR3 nucleotides: TGCGCCAGCAGCTTGGACAGGGTAGGCACTGAAGCTTTCTTT. The J gene is TRBJ1-1, the V gene TRBV5-1, with TRBD1 as a possible D gene (6 bases). CDR1 is SGHRS, CDR2 YFSETQ, per germline. Trimming took 0 bases from V and 4 from J, leaving 10 bases between them. The CDR3 runs 14 residues. Full variable domain (missing parts from reference TRBV5-1 and TRBJ1-1): KAGVTQTPRYLIKTRGQQVTLSCSPISGHRSVSWYQQTPGQGLQFLFEYFSETQRNKGNFPGRFSGRQFSNSRSEMNVSTLELGDSALYLCASSLDRVGTEAFFGQGTRLTVV.